This T cell receptor (beta chain) came from a study of cytomegalovirus exposure and HLA in healthy donors. The primer mix had 60 Vbeta and 13 Jbeta primers. Assay: immunoSEQ multiplex PCR; the TCRdb copy retains only in-frame clones and omits some. This sample has around 280,000 clones, with about 87% found just once. Germline loops: CDR1 MNHEY, CDR2 SVGAGI. This CDR3 region has 15 residues. Trimming at V came to 5 bases and at J to 4 bases, leaving 7 bases not matched to a gene. As for this clone: What it binds is unknown.

Study-wide results and caveats: Analysis performed later found approximately 17,000 TCR beta sequences associated with HLA alleles at 0.05 false discovery rate. Fewer N-insertions than the roughly 630-donor mean were reportedly shown by an Asian-associated ancestry cluster in a later analysis. Sequencing artifact likely explains a cluster of highly shared sequence variants.

What was sequenced was PBMCs. The sequence came from a woman aged 18-29 years in good health and CMV-seronegative. The chain carries TRBV6-5 and TRBJ1-2, with 10 bases matching TRBD1. The CDR3 sequence is CASSRQGAPIYGYTF. In DNA form, the CDR3 reads TGTGCCAGCAGTAGACAGGGGGCGCCTATCTATGGCTACACCTTC.